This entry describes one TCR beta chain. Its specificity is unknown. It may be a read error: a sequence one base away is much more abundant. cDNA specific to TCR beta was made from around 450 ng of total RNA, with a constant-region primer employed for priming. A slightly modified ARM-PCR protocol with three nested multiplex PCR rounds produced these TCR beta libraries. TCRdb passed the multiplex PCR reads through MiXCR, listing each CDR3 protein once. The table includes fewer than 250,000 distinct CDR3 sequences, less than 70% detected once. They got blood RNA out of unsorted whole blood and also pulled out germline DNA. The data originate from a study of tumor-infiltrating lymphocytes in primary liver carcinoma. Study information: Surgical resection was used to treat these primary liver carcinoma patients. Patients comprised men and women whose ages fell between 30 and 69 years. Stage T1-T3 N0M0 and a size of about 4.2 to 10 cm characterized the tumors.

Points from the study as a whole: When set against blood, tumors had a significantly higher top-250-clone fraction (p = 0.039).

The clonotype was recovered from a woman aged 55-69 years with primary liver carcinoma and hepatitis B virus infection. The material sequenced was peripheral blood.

The CDR3 sequence: CASRVNRDRGLETQYF. DNA for the CDR3: TGTGCCAGCAGGGTAAACCGGGACAGGGGGCTGGAGACCCAGTACTTC. V and J are TRBV6-1 and TRBJ2-5, with 12 bases lining up with TRBD1. This CDR3 has 16 residues. V shed 6 bases and J 5 bases; nucleotides not matched to a gene: 10. The germline CDR1 and CDR2 sequences are MNHNS and SASEGT.